This record covers a single TCR beta chain. Per the original data handling: Scientists estimated how many nucleated cells there were by amplifying reference gene primers. Using immunoSEQ multiplex PCR, the repertoire was profiled, and TCRdb retains in-frame clones only, with some absent. The DNA was the basis for D and trimming; V, J and clone size are from that table. The table includes around 140,000 clones, about 79% detected once. The sample originates from a study of blood T cell repertoires in COVID-19. Study-level information: Whether acute or convalescent, the COVID-19 samples came from the United States, Italy and Spain. Sample material is recorded as cDNA or gDNA derived from T cells, B-cell-depleted T cells, or PBMCs.

There are 14 residues in the CDR3. CDR1 SQVTM and CDR2 ANQGSEA come from the germline V gene. With 4 bases removed from V and 0 bases from J, the gap between germline ends came to 12 bases. This sequence originates from a man aged 55 to 70 with active or convalescent COVID-19. This sequence joins TRBV29-1 and TRBJ1-1; D is unclear. Sample: peripheral blood. The CDR3 DNA reads TGCAGCGTTGTGGCAGGTTGGTTGAACACTGAAGCTTTCTTT. This encodes CSVVAGWLNTEAFF.